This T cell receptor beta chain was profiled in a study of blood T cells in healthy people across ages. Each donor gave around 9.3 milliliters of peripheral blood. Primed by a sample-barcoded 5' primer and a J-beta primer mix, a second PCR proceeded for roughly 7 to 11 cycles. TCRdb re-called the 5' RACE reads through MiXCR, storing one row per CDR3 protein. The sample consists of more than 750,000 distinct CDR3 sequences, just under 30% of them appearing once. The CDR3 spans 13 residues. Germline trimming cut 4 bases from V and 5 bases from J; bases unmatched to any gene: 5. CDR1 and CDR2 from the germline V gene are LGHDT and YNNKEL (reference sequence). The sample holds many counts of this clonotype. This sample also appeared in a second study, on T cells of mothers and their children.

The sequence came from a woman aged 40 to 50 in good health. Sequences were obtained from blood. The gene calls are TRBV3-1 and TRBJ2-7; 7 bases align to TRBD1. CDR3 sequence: CASSPGQPHEQYF. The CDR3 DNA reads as TGTGCCAGCAGCCCGGGACAGCCACACGAGCAGTACTTC.